This is a list of T cell receptor beta chains from one sample in a study of patients and donors after allogeneic stem cell transplantation. TCRdb redid the calling of the RT-PCR reads with MiXCR, one entry per CDR3 protein. The sample yields 95,000 to 120,000 distinct CDR3 sequences, approximately 35% seen once. Material: blood, either unsorted or a sorted T cell fraction (not recorded which). All receptors come from a human donor who was either an allogeneic HSCT recipient or a stem cell or donor lymphocyte infusion donor (not recorded which). It is not recorded whose cells these are; they may come from a transplant donor. Both conserved end residues are part of each CDR3. A D gene is named only where the DNA matches it firmly. The size entry is marked missing in some rows and otherwise reads once, few, many or a size class.

abundance: few; d_gene: -; v_gene: TRBV5-6; j_gene: TRBJ1-2; CDR3aa: CASSPDSGAYGYTF; CDR3nt: TGTGCCAGCAGCCCTGACAGTGGGGCCTATGGCTACACCTTC
abundance: -; d_gene: -; v_gene: TRBV20-1; j_gene: TRBJ2-7; CDR3aa: CSAALGGGSSYEQYF; CDR3nt: TGCAGTGCGGCCCTGGGGGGAGGAAGCTCCTACGAGCAGTACTTC
abundance: few; d_gene: TRBD1; v_gene: TRBV29-1; j_gene: TRBJ1-1; CDR3aa: CSDYRQGTEAFF; CDR3nt: TGCAGCGACTACCGACAGGGTACTGAAGCTTTCTTT
abundance: -; d_gene: -; v_gene: TRBV10-3; j_gene: TRBJ2-1; CDR3aa: CAIRPTPTHNEQFF; CDR3nt: TGTGCCATCAGGCCGACTCCGACCCACAATGAGCAGTTCTTC
abundance: few; d_gene: -; v_gene: TRBV4-2; j_gene: TRBJ1-1; CDR3aa: CASSQVWGSTEAFF; CDR3nt: TGTGCCAGCAGCCAAGTTTGGGGGAGCACTGAAGCTTTCTTT
abundance: few; d_gene: -; v_gene: TRBV12-3/TRBV12-4; j_gene: TRBJ2-1; CDR3aa: CASSGHWSSYNEQFF; CDR3nt: TGTGCCAGCAGCGGACACTGGAGCTCCTACAATGAGCAGTTCTTC
abundance: -; d_gene: -; v_gene: TRBV2; j_gene: TRBJ1-2; CDR3aa: CAIISRDGYTF; CDR3nt: TGTGCCATTATTTCGCGGGATGGCTACACCTTC
abundance: -; d_gene: -; v_gene: TRBV9; j_gene: TRBJ2-1; CDR3aa: CATSSGEAYNEQFF; CDR3nt: TGTGCCACCTCATCAGGGGAAGCGTACAATGAGCAGTTCTTC
abundance: few; d_gene: TRBD1; v_gene: TRBV7-2; j_gene: TRBJ2-1; CDR3aa: CASSLATTGGEQFF; CDR3nt: TGTGCCAGCAGCTTAGCCACAACAGGGGGTGAGCAGTTCTTC
abundance: many; d_gene: TRBD2; v_gene: TRBV12-3/TRBV12-4; j_gene: TRBJ2-2; CDR3aa: CASSYGLAVNTGELFF; CDR3nt: TGTGCCAGCAGTTACGGACTAGCGGTGAACACCGGGGAGCTGTTTTTT
abundance: many; d_gene: TRBD1; v_gene: TRBV7-9; j_gene: TRBJ2-5; CDR3aa: CASSLPTGDRETQYF; CDR3nt: TGTGCCAGCAGCTTACCAACAGGGGACAGAGAGACCCAGTACTTC
abundance: -; d_gene: -; v_gene: TRBV20-1; j_gene: TRBJ1-4; CDR3aa: CSASSGGNEKLFF; CDR3nt: TGCAGTGCTAGTTCTGGGGGGAATGAAAAACTGTTTTTT
abundance: few; d_gene: -; v_gene: TRBV28; j_gene: TRBJ1-4; CDR3aa: CASSSEKLFF; CDR3nt: TGTGCCAGCAGTTCCGAAAAACTGTTTTTT
abundance: -; d_gene: -; v_gene: TRBV7-9; j_gene: TRBJ1-2; CDR3aa: CASSLQGGGVGYTF; CDR3nt: TGTGCCAGCAGCTTACAGGGTGGAGGGGTTGGCTACACCTTC
abundance: -; d_gene: TRBD2; v_gene: TRBV7-9; j_gene: TRBJ2-7; CDR3aa: CASSPEGTSRNYEQYF; CDR3nt: TGTGCCAGCAGCCCGGAGGGGACTAGCAGGAACTACGAGCAGTACTTC
abundance: -; d_gene: TRBD1; v_gene: TRBV7-8; j_gene: TRBJ2-5; CDR3aa: CASSWDRPFQETQYF; CDR3nt: TGTGCCAGCAGCTGGGACAGGCCCTTCCAAGAGACCCAGTACTTC
abundance: -; d_gene: TRBD2; v_gene: TRBV9; j_gene: TRBJ2-1; CDR3aa: CASSVVGGTTQQFF; CDR3nt: TGTGCCAGCAGCGTAGTTGGGGGGACTACCCAGCAGTTCTTC
abundance: few; d_gene: -; v_gene: TRBV18; j_gene: TRBJ2-5; CDR3aa: CASSPLGFGETQYF; CDR3nt: TGTGCCAGCTCACCATTAGGATTTGGAGAGACCCAGTACTTC
abundance: -; d_gene: TRBD1; v_gene: TRBV12-3/TRBV12-4; j_gene: TRBJ1-4; CDR3aa: CASSASGQGGEKLFF; CDR3nt: TGTGCCAGCAGTGCCTCGGGACAGGGCGGCGAAAAACTGTTTTTT
abundance: -; d_gene: -; v_gene: TRBV27; j_gene: TRBJ1-1; CDR3aa: CASSLSWENTEAFF; CDR3nt: TGTGCCAGCAGTTTATCTTGGGAAAACACTGAAGCTTTCTTT
abundance: many; d_gene: -; v_gene: TRBV10-3; j_gene: TRBJ1-3; CDR3aa: CAISELGGNTIYF; CDR3nt: TGTGCCATCAGTGAGCTGGGTGGAAACACCATATATTTT
abundance: -; d_gene: TRBD1; v_gene: TRBV12-3/TRBV12-4; j_gene: TRBJ1-5; CDR3aa: CASTRDSPPNQPQHF; CDR3nt: TGTGCCAGCACCAGGGACAGTCCCCCCAATCAGCCCCAGCATTTT
abundance: -; d_gene: TRBD1; v_gene: TRBV15; j_gene: TRBJ2-7; CDR3aa: CATSRAHDRAYEQYF; CDR3nt: TGTGCCACCAGCAGAGCACATGACAGGGCCTACGAGCAGTACTTC
abundance: few; d_gene: -; v_gene: TRBV12-3/TRBV12-4; j_gene: TRBJ2-3; CDR3aa: CASSFTESTDTQYF; CDR3nt: TGTGCCAGCAGTTTCACAGAAAGCACAGATACGCAGTATTTT
abundance: -; d_gene: -; v_gene: TRBV2; j_gene: TRBJ2-1; CDR3aa: CASSGPPYNEQFF; CDR3nt: TGTGCCAGTAGCGGTCCTCCCTACAATGAGCAGTTCTTC
abundance: -; d_gene: -; v_gene: TRBV6-6; j_gene: TRBJ2-7; CDR3aa: CASSYSLNSYEQYF; CDR3nt: TGTGCCAGCAGTTACTCGCTCAACTCCTACGAGCAGTACTTC
abundance: -; d_gene: -; v_gene: TRBV18; j_gene: TRBJ2-7; CDR3aa: CASSRTDLYEQYF; CDR3nt: TGTGCCAGCTCCCGGACGGACCTCTACGAGCAGTACTTC
abundance: -; d_gene: -; v_gene: TRBV2; j_gene: TRBJ2-2; CDR3aa: CASRPHDSPGELFF; CDR3nt: TGTGCCAGCAGACCCCACGACAGCCCCGGGGAGCTGTTTTTT
abundance: few; d_gene: -; v_gene: TRBV30; j_gene: TRBJ1-1; CDR3aa: CAWSVWGLNTEAFF; CDR3nt: TGTGCCTGGAGTGTATGGGGGCTGAACACTGAAGCTTTCTTT
abundance: few; d_gene: TRBD1; v_gene: TRBV24-1; j_gene: TRBJ2-1; CDR3aa: CATQGDSYNEQFF; CDR3nt: TGTGCCACCCAGGGGGACTCCTACAATGAGCAGTTCTTC
abundance: -; d_gene: TRBD2; v_gene: TRBV18; j_gene: TRBJ2-7; CDR3aa: CASSQDRGTSGYEQYF; CDR3nt: TGTGCCAGCTCCCAAGATAGGGGGACTAGCGGTTACGAGCAGTACTTC
abundance: -; d_gene: TRBD1; v_gene: TRBV7-9; j_gene: TRBJ1-1; CDR3aa: CASSKKTGFGTEAFF; CDR3nt: TGTGCCAGCAGCAAAAAGACAGGGTTTGGCACTGAAGCTTTCTTT